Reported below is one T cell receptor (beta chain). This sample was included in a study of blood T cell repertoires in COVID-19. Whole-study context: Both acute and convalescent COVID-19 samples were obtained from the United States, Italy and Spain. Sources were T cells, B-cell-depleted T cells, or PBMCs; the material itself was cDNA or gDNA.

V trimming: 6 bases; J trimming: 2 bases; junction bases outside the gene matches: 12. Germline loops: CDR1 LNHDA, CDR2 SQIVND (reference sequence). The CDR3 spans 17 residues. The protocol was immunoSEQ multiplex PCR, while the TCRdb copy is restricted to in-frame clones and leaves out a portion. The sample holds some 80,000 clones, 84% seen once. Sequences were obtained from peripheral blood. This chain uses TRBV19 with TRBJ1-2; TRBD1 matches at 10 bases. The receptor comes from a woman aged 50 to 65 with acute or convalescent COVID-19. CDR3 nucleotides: TGTGCCAGTAGATGGACCGGGACAGGGGAAGTGAACTATGGCTACACCTTC. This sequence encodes CASRWTGTGEVNYGYTF.